One T cell receptor (beta chain) is described in this entry. Its matching antigen is unknown. The donors were adults (healthy and HIV-negative) with no recent acute infections or vaccinations. Into CD45RA+ naive and CD45RA-negative memory subsets, the CD4+ cells were split. The data originate from a study of shared clonotypes between healthy human individuals. Study conclusions and caveats: Enrolling few donors narrowed the genetic and exposure-history diversity that was represented. The study generally estimated greater richness for naive than memory subsets.

CDR1 and CDR2 (germline): MDHEN, SYDVKM. This CDR3 is 17 amino acids long. The V gene lost 4 bases and the J gene lost 0 bases, with 19 bases spanning the gap. This table comes from immunoSEQ multiplex PCR, and its TCRdb copy is limited to in-frame clones, with some not included. The data contain about 2.4 million clones, 93% of them singletons. Sequencing was performed on naive CD4+ T cells from PBMCs. Subset reported: CD45RA+ positively selected. The sequence derives from a man younger than 30 in good health. Some clones in this sample may be carry-over from other donors' samples. This sequence joins TRBV28 and TRBJ2-7, with D maybe TRBD1 (6 bases). The CDR3 loop reads CASSSKTGPLSSYEQYF. Written as DNA, the CDR3 is TGTGCCAGCAGTTCTAAGACAGGCCCGCTTAGCTCCTACGAGCAGTACTTC.